These T cell receptor beta chains were read from a single sample in a study of T cell responses to AZD1222 COVID-19 vaccine. Data came from immunoSEQ multiplex PCR; TCRdb stores just in-frame clones and leaves some out. The data hold 110,000 to 150,000 clones, with about 93% observed a single time. The material was peripheral blood, obtained on day 0 of AZD1222 vaccination. Receptors originate from an adult in good health. Both conserved end residues are part of each CDR3. D genes are given only for firm matches. Not all rows give a size; the values are once, few, many and, for expanded clones, a class.

J gene	clone size	D gene	V gene	CDR3 protein	CDR3 DNA
TRBJ1-1	-	-	TRBV2	CASSVIVLNTEAFF	TGTGCCAGCAGTGTAATCGTTTTGAACACTGAAGCTTTCTTT
TRBJ1-2	-	-	TRBV6-2/TRBV6-3	CASSYSGPPIYGYTF	TGTGCCAGCAGTTACAGTGGCCCCCCTATCTATGGCTACACCTTC
TRBJ2-1	once	-	TRBV19	CASSPFGGGLSEQFF	TGTGCCAGTAGTCCGTTCGGGGGTGGATTAAGTGAGCAGTTCTTC
TRBJ2-4	-	-	TRBV2	CASSEGPGRNLAKNIQYF	TGTGCCAGCAGTGAAGGGCCGGGACGGAACCTAGCCAAAAACATTCAGTACTTC
TRBJ1-5	-	-	TRBV4-2	CASSQDPRAFQQPQHF	TGTGCCAGCAGCCAAGATCCCAGGGCGTTTCAGCAGCCCCAGCATTTT
TRBJ1-5	-	-	TRBV12-3/TRBV12-4	CASSLGGQPQHF	TGTGCCAGCAGTTTAGGGGGCCAGCCCCAGCATTTT
TRBJ1-2	-	-	TRBV19	CASSKFGSGARGYTF	TGTGCCAGTAGTAAATTTGGATCGGGGGCGAGGGGCTACACCTTC
TRBJ2-7	-	TRBD2	TRBV30	CAWGRRGGYEQYF	TGTGCCTGGGGGAGGCGGGGGGGCTACGAGCAGTACTTC
TRBJ2-6	-	-	TRBV6-5	CASRVGASGANVLTF	TGTGCCAGCAGAGTCGGGGCCTCTGGGGCCAACGTCCTGACTTTC
TRBJ2-7	-	-	TRBV7-3	CASSEQGSSYEQYF	TGTGCCAGCAGCGAACAGGGTTCCTCCTACGAGCAGTACTTC